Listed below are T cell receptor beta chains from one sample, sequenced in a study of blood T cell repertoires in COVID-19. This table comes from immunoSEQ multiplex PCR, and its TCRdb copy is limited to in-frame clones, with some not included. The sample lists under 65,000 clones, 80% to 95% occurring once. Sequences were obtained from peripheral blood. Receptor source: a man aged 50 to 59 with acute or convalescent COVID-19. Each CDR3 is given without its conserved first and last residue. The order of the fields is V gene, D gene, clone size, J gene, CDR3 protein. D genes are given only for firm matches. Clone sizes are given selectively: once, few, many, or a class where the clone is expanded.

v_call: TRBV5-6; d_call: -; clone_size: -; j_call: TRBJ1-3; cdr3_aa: ASSRDTSGNTIY
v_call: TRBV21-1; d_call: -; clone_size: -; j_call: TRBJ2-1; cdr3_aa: ASSFDRGIRGGTSYNEQF
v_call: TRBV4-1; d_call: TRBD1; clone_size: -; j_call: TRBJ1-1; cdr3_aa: ASSLYPGQGNEAF
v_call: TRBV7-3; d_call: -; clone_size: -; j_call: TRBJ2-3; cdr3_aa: ASSLSGSTDTQY
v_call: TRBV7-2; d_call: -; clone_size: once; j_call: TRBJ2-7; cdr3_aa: ASSLGLAYEQY
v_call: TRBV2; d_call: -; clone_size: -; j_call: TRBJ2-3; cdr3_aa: ASSPRGGGGDTQY
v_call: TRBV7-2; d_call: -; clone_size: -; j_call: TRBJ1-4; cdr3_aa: ASSSREVVAGEEKLF
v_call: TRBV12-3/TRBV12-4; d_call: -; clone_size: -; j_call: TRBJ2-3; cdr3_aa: ASSPPGYATQY
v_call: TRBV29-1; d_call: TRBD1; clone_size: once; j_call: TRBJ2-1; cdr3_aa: SVDDGVTGANEQF
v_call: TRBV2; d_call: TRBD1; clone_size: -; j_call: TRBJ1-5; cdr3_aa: ASRRGQGPRGPQH
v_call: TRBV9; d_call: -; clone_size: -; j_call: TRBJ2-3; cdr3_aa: ASSVTGPSTDTQY
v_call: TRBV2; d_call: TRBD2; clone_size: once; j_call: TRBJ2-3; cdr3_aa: ASSGGLAGASTDTQY
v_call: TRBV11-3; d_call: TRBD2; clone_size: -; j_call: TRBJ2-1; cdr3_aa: ASSLAFSGGAHNEQF
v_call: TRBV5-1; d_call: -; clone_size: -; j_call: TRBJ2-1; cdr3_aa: ASSLVAGNNEQF
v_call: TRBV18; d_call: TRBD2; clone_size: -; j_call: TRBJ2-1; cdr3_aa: ASSPQLGASGGNEQF
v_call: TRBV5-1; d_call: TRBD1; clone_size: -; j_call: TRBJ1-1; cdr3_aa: ASSIGQGNTEAF
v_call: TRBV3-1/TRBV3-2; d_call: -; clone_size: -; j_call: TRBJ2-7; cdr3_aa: ASSLRHGDEQY
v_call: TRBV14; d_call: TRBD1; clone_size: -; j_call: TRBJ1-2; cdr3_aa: ASSPLPGTGYGYT